Listed below are T cell receptor beta chains from one sample, sequenced in a study of blood T cell repertoires in COVID-19. The data were produced by immunoSEQ multiplex PCR, yet TCRdb's version contains in-frame clones alone and is incomplete. The data contain about 140,000 clones, 79% of them seen just once; the ten biggest clones take up around 4%. The specimen was peripheral blood. The receptor set was obtained from a man between 60 and 70 years old with acute or convalescent COVID-19. CDR3s include the opening cysteine and the closing phenylalanine or tryptophan. D genes are given only for firm matches. Size is omitted from some rows. Given values are once, few, many or a class for expanded clones.

>TRBJ2-1|-|-|TRBV9|15
CASSPQGLLGNEQFF
TGTGCCAGCAGCCCCCAGGGACTCCTCGGCAATGAGCAGTTCTTC
>TRBJ2-6|-|TRBD1|TRBV27|19
CASSLTGGILLSGANVLTF
TGTGCCAGCAGTTTAACAGGGGGTATCCTCCTCTCTGGGGCCAACGTCCTGACTTTC
>TRBJ2-2|-|-|TRBV14|13
CASSPPQTGELFF
TGTGCCAGCAGCCCCCCCCAGACCGGGGAGCTGTTTTTT
>TRBJ2-7|-|TRBD1|TRBV25-1|15
CASSGWDRGPYEQYF
TGTGCCAGCAGTGGCTGGGACAGGGGTCCCTACGAGCAGTACTTC
>TRBJ2-7|-|-|TRBV30|12
CAWRPGDYEQYF
TGTGCCTGGAGACCGGGAGACTACGAGCAGTACTTC
>TRBJ1-5|once|-|TRBV30|15
CAWSVLTGVGQPQHF
TGTGCCTGGAGTGTACTGACAGGCGTCGGACAGCCCCAGCATTTT
>TRBJ2-7|-|TRBD2|TRBV12-3/TRBV12-4|13
CASSFQGGYEQYF
TGTGCCAGCAGTTTCCAGGGAGGGTACGAGCAGTACTTC
>TRBJ2-5|once|-|TRBV9|15
CASSPLGGTQETQYF
TGTGCCAGCAGCCCCCTCGGCGGGACCCAAGAGACCCAGTACTTC
>TRBJ2-2|-|-|TRBV6-1|16
CASSEAPPGSSGELFF
TGTGCCAGCAGTGAAGCGCCGCCGGGGAGTAGCGGGGAGCTGTTTTTT
>TRBJ2-1|-|TRBD2|TRBV7-2|17
CASSLPLSGMGAGEQFF
TGTGCCAGCAGCCTCCCTCTTAGCGGGATGGGGGCAGGGGAGCAGTTCTTC
>TRBJ2-1|-|TRBD1|TRBV6-5|14
CASRTQGASNEQFF
TGTGCCAGCAGGACGCAGGGGGCCTCCAATGAGCAGTTCTTC
>TRBJ2-5|once|TRBD2|TRBV5-4|16
CASSLGASGVQETQYF
TGTGCCAGCAGCTTGGGGGCTAGCGGGGTCCAAGAGACCCAGTACTTC
>TRBJ2-7|-|TRBD2|TRBV4-3|14
CASSVGSGSYEQYF
TGCGCCAGCAGCGTGGGTAGCGGGAGCTACGAGCAGTACTTC
>TRBJ1-5|-|-|TRBV19|15
CASSIEGRGNQPQHF
TGTGCCAGTAGTATAGAGGGCCGGGGGAATCAGCCCCAGCATTTT
>TRBJ2-2|-|TRBD2|TRBV9|14
CASSPSGSLGELFF
TGTGCCAGCAGCCCTAGCGGGAGCCTCGGGGAGCTGTTTTTT
>TRBJ1-3|-|-|TRBV18|17
CASSPPGGRFSGNTIYF
TGTGCCAGCTCACCACCAGGAGGCCGATTCTCTGGAAACACCATATATTTT
>TRBJ2-6|-|-|TRBV7-9|16
CASSLVAGVGANVLTF
TGTGCCAGCAGCTTAGTAGCCGGGGTGGGGGCCAACGTCCTGACTTTC
>TRBJ2-7|-|TRBD1|TRBV18|15
CASSPKPGTDYEQYF
TGTGCCAGCTCACCTAAACCCGGGACAGATTACGAGCAGTACTTC
>TRBJ2-1|-|TRBD2|TRBV4-2|14
CASKWSGRGDEQFF
TGTGCCAGCAAATGGAGCGGGAGAGGGGATGAGCAGTTCTTC
>TRBJ2-2|-|TRBD2|TRBV24-1|16
CATSDPPGLATGELFF
TGTGCCACCAGTGACCCCCCGGGACTAGCGACCGGGGAGCTGTTTTTT
>TRBJ2-1|-|TRBD2|TRBV30|14
CAWSRLAGRNEQFF
TGTGCCTGGAGTCGACTAGCGGGACGCAATGAGCAGTTCTTC
>TRBJ1-1|-|-|TRBV5-6|15
CASSLAGAGNTEAFF
TGTGCCAGCAGCTTGGCAGGGGCCGGGAACACTGAAGCTTTCTTT
>TRBJ1-4|-|-|TRBV2|12
CASRGGTEKLFF
TGTGCCAGCAGGGGGGGGACTGAAAAACTGTTTTTT
>TRBJ1-2|few|TRBD1|TRBV4-1|16
CASSQVPGTGFYGYTF
TGCGCCAGCAGCCAAGTACCCGGGACAGGTTTCTATGGCTACACCTTC
>TRBJ2-4|-|-|TRBV29-1|14
CSARPTLAKNIQYF
TGCAGCGCCCGTCCCACATTGGCCAAAAACATTCAGTACTTC
>TRBJ1-2|-|TRBD1|TRBV2|16
CASSDPSRTGNYGYTF
TGTGCCAGCAGTGACCCCTCCCGGACAGGGAACTATGGCTACACCTTC
>TRBJ2-2|few|-|TRBV20-1|15
CSASRGRESTGELFF
TGCAGTGCTAGTCGAGGCAGGGAAAGCACCGGGGAGCTGTTTTTT
>TRBJ1-3|-|-|TRBV3-1/TRBV3-2|16
CASRPRTAGSGNTIYF
TGTGCCAGCAGGCCGCGAACAGCTGGCTCTGGAAACACCATATATTTT
>TRBJ2-3|once|TRBD2|TRBV19|19
CASSKFGLAGTTSTDTQYF
TGTGCCAGTAGTAAATTTGGACTAGCGGGAACGACTAGCACAGATACGCAGTATTTT
>TRBJ1-2|-|-|TRBV2|13
CASSAQGGYGYTF
TGTGCCAGCAGTGCGCAGGGAGGCTATGGCTACACCTTC
>TRBJ1-1|-|-|TRBV28|14
CASSIMGFNTEAFF
TGTGCCAGCAGTATTATGGGCTTTAACACTGAAGCTTTCTTT
>TRBJ2-6|once|-|TRBV5-1|17
CASSSGYRDAGANVLTF
TGCGCCAGCAGCTCCGGATACAGGGATGCTGGGGCCAACGTCCTGACTTTC